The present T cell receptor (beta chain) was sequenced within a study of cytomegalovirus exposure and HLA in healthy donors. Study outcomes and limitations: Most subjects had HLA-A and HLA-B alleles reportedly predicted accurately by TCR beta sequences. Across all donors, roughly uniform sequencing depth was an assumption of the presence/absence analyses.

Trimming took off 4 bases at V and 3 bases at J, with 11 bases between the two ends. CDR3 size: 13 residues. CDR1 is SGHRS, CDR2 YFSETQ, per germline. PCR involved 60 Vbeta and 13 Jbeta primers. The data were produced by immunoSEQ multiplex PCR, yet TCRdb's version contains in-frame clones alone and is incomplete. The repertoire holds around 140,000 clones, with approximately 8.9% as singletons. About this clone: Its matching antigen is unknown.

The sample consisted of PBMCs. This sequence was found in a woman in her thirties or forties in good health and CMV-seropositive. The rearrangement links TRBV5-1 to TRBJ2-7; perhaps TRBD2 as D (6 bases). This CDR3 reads CASSGGTNYEQYF. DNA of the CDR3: TGCGCCAGCAGCGGCGGGACCAACTACGAGCAGTACTTC.